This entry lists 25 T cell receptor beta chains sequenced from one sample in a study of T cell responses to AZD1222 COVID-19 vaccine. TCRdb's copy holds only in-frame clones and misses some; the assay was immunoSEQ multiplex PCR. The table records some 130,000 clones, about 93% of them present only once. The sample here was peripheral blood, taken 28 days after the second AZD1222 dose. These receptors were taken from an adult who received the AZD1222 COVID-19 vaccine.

CDR3 residues: CASSSPGTSNTGELFF. Here the CDR3 DNA reads TGTGCCAGCAGTTCCCCGGGCACCTCGAACACCGGGGAGCTGTTTTTT. The chain carries TRBV27 and TRBJ2-2; D remains unclear. The V end was cut by 4 bases, the J end by 0 bases, with 12 bases between. Germline V gene sequence: CDR1 MNHEY, CDR2 SMNVEV (reference sequence). CDR3 length equals 16 residues.

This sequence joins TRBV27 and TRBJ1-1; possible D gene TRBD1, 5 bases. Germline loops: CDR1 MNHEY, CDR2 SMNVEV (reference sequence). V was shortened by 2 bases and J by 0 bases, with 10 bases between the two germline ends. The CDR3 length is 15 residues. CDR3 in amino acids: CASSLGWGVNTEAFF. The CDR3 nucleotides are TGTGCCAGCAGTTTAGGGTGGGGCGTGAACACTGAAGCTTTCTTT.

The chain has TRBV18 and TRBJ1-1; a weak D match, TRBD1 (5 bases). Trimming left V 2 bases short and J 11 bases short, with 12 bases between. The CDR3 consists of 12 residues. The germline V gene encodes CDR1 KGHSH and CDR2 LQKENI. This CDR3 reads CASSPSGPRAFF. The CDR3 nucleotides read TGTGCCAGCTCACCATCGGGACCCAGGGCTTTCTTT.

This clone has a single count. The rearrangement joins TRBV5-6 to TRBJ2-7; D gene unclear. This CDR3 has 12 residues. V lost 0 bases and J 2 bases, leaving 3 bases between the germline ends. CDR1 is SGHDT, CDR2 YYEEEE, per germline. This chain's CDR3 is CASSLGTYEQYF. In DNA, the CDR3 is TGTGCCAGCAGCTTGGGAACCTACGAGCAGTACTTC.

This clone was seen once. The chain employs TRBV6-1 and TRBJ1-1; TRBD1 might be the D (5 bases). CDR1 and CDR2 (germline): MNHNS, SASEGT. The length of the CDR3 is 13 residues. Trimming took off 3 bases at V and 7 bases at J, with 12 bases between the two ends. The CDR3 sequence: CASSDAGQVEAFF. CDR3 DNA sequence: TGTGCCAGCAGTGACGCGGGGCAGGTTGAAGCTTTCTTT.

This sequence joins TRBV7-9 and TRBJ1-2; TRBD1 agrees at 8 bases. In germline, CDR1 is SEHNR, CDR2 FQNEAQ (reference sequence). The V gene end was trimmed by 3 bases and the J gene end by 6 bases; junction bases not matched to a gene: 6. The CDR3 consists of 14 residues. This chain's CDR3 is CASSFSDRGHGYTF. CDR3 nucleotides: TGTGCCAGCAGCTTTTCCGACAGGGGCCATGGCTACACCTTC. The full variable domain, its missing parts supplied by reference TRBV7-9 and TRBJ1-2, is DTGVSQNPRHKITKRGQNVTFRCDPISEHNRLYWYRQTLGQGPEFLTYFQNEAQLEKSRLLSDRFSAERPKGSFSTLEIQRTEQGDSAMYLCASSFSDRGHGYTFGSGTRLTVV.

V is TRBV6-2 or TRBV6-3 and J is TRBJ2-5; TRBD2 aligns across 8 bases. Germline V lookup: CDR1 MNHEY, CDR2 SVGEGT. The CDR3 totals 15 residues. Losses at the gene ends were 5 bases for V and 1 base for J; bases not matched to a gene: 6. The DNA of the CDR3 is TGTGCCAGCAGTCCAGGACTAGCCGCCCAAGAGACCCAGTACTTC. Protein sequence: CASSPGLAAQETQYF.

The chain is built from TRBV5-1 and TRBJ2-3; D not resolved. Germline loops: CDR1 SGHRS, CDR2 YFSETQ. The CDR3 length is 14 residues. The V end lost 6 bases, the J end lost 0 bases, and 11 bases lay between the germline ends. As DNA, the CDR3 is TGCGCCAGCACCGATCATAAGAGCACAGATACGCAGTATTTT. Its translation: CASTDHKSTDTQYF.

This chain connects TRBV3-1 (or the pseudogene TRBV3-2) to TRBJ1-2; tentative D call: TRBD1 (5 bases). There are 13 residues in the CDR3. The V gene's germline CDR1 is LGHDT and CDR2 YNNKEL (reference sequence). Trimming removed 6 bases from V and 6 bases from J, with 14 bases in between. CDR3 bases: TGTGCCAGCAGTTCAACGGGGGGGGATGGCTACACCTTC. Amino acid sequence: CASSSTGGDGYTF.

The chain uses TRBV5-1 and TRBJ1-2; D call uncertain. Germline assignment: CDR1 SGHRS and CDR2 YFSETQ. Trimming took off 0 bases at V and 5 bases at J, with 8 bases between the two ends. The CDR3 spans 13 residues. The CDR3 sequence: CASSLALQYGYTF. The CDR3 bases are TGCGCCAGCAGCTTGGCACTACAGTATGGCTACACCTTC. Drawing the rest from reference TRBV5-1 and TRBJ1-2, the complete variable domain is KAGVTQTPRYLIKTRGQQVTLSCSPISGHRSVSWYQQTPGQGLQFLFEYFSETQRNKGNFPGRFSGRQFSNSRSEMNVSTLELGDSALYLCASSLALQYGYTFGSGTRLTVV.

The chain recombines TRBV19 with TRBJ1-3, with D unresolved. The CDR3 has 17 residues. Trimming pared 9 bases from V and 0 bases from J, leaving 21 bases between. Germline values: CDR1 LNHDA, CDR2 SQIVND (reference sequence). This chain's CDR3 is CASRIGPQLYSGNTIYF. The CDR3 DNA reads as TGTGCCAGCAGGATCGGACCACAGCTTTACTCTGGAAACACCATATATTTT.

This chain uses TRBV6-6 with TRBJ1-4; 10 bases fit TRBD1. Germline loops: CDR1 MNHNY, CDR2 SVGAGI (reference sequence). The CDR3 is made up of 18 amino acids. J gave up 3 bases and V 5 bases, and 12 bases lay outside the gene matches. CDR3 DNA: TGTGCCAGCAGTCGTAACGGACAGGGGGTTCTGTCTAATGAAAAACTGTTTTTT. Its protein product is CASSRNGQGVLSNEKLFF.

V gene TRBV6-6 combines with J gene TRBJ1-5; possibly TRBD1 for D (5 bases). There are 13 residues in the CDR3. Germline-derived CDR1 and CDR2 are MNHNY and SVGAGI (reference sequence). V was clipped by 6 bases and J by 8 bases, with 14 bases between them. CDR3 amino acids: CASSRRQGEPQHF. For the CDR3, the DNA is TGTGCCAGCAGCCGACGCCAAGGGGAGCCCCAGCATTTT.

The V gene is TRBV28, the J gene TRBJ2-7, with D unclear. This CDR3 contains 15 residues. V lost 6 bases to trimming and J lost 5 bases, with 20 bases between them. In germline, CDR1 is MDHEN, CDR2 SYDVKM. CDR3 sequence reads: CASSPGAVGLDEQYF. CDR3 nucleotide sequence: TGTGCCAGCAGCCCCGGTGCCGTGGGCCTCGACGAGCAGTACTTC.

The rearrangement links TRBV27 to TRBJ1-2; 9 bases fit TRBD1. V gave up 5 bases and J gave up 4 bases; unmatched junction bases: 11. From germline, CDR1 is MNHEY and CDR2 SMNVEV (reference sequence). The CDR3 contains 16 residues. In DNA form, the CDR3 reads TGTGCCAGCAGTCCCGGACAGGGGATGAGAGTCTATGGCTACACCTTC. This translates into CASSPGQGMRVYGYTF.

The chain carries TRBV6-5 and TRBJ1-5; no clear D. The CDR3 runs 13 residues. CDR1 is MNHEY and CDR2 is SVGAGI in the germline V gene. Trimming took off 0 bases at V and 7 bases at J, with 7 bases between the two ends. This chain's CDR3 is CASSYSPSQPQHF. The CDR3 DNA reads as TGTGCCAGCAGTTACTCCCCTTCCCAGCCCCAGCATTTT.

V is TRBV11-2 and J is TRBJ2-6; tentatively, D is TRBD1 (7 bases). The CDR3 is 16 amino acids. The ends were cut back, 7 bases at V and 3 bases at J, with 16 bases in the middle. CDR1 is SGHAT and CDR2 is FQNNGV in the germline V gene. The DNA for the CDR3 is TGTGCCAGCACGGAGGGGGCCAATATTGGGGCCAACGTCCTGACTTTC. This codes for CASTEGANIGANVLTF.

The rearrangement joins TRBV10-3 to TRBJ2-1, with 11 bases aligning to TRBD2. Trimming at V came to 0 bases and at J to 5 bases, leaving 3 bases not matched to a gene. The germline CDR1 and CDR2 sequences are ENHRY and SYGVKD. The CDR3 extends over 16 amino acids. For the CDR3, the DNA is TGTGCCATCAGTGAGTCGACTAGCGGGGTACACAATGAGCAGTTCTTC. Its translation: CAISESTSGVHNEQFF.

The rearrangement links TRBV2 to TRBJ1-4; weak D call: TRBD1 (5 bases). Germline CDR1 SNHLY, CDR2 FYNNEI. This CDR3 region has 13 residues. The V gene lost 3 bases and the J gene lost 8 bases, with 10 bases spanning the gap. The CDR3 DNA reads TGTGCCAGCAGTGATGGGGCTGGGGAAAAACTGTTTTTT. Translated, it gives CASSDGAGEKLFF.

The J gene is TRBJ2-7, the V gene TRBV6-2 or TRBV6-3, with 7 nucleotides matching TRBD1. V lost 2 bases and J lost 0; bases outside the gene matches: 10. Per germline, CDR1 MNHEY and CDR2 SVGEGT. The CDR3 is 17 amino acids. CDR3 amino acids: CASSYPPRGTASYEQYF. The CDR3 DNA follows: TGTGCCAGCAGTTACCCGCCACGAGGGACAGCCTCCTACGAGCAGTACTTC.

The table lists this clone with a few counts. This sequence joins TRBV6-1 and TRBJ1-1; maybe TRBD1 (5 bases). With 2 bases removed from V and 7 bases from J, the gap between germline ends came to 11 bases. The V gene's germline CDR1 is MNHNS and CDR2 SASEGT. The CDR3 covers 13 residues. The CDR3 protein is CASSERIRDEAFF. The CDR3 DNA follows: TGTGCCAGCAGTGAAAGGATCAGGGATGAAGCTTTCTTT.

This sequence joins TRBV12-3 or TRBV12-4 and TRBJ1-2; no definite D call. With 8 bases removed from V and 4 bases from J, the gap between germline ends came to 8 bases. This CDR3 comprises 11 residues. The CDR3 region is CASARSYGYTF. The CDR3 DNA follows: TGTGCCAGCGCGCGGAGCTATGGCTACACCTTC.

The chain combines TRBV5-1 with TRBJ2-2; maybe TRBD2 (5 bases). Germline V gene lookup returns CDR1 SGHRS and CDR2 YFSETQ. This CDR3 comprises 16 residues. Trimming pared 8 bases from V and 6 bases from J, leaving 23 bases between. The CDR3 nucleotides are TGCGCCAGTTCTCCGTGGGGTGCGGGTGCGGCCGGGGAGCTGTTTTTT. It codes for CASSPWGAGAAGELFF.

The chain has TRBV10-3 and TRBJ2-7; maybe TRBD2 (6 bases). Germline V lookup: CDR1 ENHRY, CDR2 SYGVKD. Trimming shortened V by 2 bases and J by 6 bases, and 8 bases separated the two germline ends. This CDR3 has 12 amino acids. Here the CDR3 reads CAISEGGREQYF. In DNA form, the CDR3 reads TGTGCCATCAGTGAGGGAGGGCGCGAGCAGTACTTC.

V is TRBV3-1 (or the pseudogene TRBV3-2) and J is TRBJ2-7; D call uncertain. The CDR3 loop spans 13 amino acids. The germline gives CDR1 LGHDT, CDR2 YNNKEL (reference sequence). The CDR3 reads CATLPTSDYEQYF. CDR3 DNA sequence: TGTGCTACACTCCCCACCTCTGACTACGAGCAGTACTTC.